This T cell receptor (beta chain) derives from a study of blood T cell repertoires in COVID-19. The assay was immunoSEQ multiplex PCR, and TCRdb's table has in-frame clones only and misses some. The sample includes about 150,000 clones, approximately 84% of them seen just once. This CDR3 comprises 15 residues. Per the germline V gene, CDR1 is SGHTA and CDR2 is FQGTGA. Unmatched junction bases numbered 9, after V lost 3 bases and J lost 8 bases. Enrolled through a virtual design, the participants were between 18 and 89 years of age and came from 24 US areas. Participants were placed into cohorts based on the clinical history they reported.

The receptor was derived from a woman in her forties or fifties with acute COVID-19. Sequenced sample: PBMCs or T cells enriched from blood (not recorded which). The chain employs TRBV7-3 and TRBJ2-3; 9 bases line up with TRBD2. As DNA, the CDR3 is TGTGCCAGCAGCTTGGGAGCGGGAGGCCCAGTTACGCAGTATTTT. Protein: CASSLGAGGPVTQYF.